This record covers a single T cell receptor (beta chain). The antigen remains undetermined. These data originate in a study of shared clonotypes between healthy human individuals. Study overall: There were three CD4 naive, three CD4 memory, two CD8 naive and one CD8 memory plates per donor. Study-wide findings and caveats: The small donor group covered limited genetic and exposure diversity.

Clones were sequenced by immunoSEQ multiplex PCR, and TCRdb holds only the in-frame ones, with some missing. The sample lists approximately 530,000 clones, approximately 95% occurring once. The length of the CDR3 is 15 residues. Unmatched junction bases numbered 2, after V lost 2 bases and J lost 5 bases. Germline V CDR1 and CDR2: WSHSY, SAAADI. Sequencing was carried out using naive CD4+ T cells sorted from blood. Subset here: CD45RA+ positively selected. The V and J genes are TRBV10-2 and TRBJ2-4; 11 bases line up with TRBD2. The receptor was derived from a woman in her thirties in good health. The CDR3 DNA reads as TGCGCCAGCAGTGAGGTAGCGGGAGGGGAAAACATTCAGTACTTC. Translated: CASSEVAGGENIQYF.